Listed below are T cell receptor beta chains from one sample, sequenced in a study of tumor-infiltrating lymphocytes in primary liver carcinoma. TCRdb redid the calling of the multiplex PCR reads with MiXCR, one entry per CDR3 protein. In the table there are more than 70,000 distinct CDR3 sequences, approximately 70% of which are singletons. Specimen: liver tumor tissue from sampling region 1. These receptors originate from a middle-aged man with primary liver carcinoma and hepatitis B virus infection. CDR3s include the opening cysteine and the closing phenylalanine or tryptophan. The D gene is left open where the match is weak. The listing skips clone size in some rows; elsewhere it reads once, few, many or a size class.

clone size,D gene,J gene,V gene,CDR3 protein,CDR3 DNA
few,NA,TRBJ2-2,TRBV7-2,CASSLAVVTGTGELFF,TGTGCCAGCAGCTTAGCAGTGGTGACAGGCACCGGGGAGCTGTTTTTT
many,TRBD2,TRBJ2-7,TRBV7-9,CASSLGGGSFFSYEQYF,TGTGCCAGCAGCTTAGGCGGCGGGAGTTTTTTCTCCTACGAGCAGTACTTC
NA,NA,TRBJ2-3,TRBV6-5,CASSATSASTGTQYF,TGTGCCAGTAGTGCCACGTCCGCTAGCACAGGTACGCAGTATTTT
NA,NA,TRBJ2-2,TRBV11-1,CASSLLTGRNIGELFF,TGTGCCAGCAGTTTACTCACTGGGCGCAACATCGGGGAGCTGTTTTTT
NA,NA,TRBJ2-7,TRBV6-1,CASSERVLYEQYF,TGTGCTAGCAGTGAACGGGTTCTCTACGAGCAGTACTTC
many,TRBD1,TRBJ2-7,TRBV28,CASSSRDSKDWSSYEQYF,TGTGCCAGCAGTTCCCGGGACAGTAAAGACTGGAGCTCCTACGAGCAGTACTTC
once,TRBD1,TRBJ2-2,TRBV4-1,CVSILGGQGGELFF,TGCGTCAGCATACTAGGGGGCCAGGGCGGGGAGCTGTTTTTT
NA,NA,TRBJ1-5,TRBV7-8,CASSLDVGQGNQSQHF,TGTGCCAGCAGCTTAGATGTGGGGCAGGGGAATCAGTCCCAGCATTTT
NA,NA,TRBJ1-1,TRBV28,CTSHSRGLNTEAFF,TGTACCAGTCACAGCCGAGGGTTGAACACTGAAGCTTTCTTT
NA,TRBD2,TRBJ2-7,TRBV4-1,CASSQLASGRTYEQYF,TGCGCCAGCAGCCAACTCGCTAGCGGGAGGACCTATGAGCAGTACTTC
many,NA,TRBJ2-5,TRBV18,CASSLTVDSQETQYF,TGTGCCAGCTCACTTACAGTGGACAGCCAAGAGACCCAGTACTTC
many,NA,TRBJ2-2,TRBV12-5,CASGLVGSGELFF,TGTGCTAGTGGTTTGGTGGGCTCCGGGGAGCTGTTTTTT
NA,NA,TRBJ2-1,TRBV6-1,CASRDQGGTYNEESF,TGTGCCAGCAGAGACCAGGGTGGGACCTACAATGAGGAGTCCTTC
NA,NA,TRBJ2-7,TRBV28,CASSSPGVRCEQYF,TGTGCCAGCAGTTCGCCGGGAGTTAGATGCGAGCAGTACTTC
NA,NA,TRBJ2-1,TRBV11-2,CAISSDSLNNEQFF,TGTGCTATCAGCTCGGACAGTCTTAACAATGAGCAGTTTTTC
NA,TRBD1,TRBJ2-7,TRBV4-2,CASNQGLPGQGAGEQHF,TGTGCCAGCAACCAAGGCCTACCGGGACAGGGGGCGGGGGAGCAGCACTTC
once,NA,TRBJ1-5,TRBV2,CASGPVESNQPQHF,TGTGCCAGCGGGCCCGTCGAGAGCAATCAGCCCCAGCATTTT
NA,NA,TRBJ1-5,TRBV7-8,CASSFGQSNQTQHF,TGTGCCAGCAGCTTTGGACAGAGCAATCAGACCCAACATTTT
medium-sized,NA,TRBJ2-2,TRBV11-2,CASSLELATGELFF,TGTGCCAGCAGCTTAGAACTAGCCACCGGGGAGCTGTTTTTT
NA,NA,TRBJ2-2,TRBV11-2,CASSFLCGTWELFF,TGTGCCAGCAGCTTCCTATGCGGCACATGGGAGCTGTTTTTT
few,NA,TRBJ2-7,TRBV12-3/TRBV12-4,CTSTRREYYEQYF,TGTACCAGCACCCGTCGGGAATACTATGAGCAGTACTTC
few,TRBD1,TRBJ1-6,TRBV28,CASRQDRAFNSPLHF,TGTGCCAGCAGACAGGACAGGGCTTTTAATTCACCCCTCCACTTT
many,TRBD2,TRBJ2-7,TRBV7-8,CASSLRWVGGRGEQYF,TGTGCCAGCAGCTTACGATGGGTGGGCGGGAGAGGCGAGCAGTACTTC
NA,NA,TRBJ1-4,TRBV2,CASSEGGEKLFF,TGTGCCAGCAGTGAAGGGGGTGAAAAACTGTTTTTT
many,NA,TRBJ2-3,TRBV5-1,CASRGQLDTQYF,TGCGCCAGCAGAGGACAGTTAGATACGCAGTATTTT
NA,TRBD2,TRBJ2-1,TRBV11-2,CASILEAASGRANEQFF,TGTGCCAGTATCTTAGAGGCTGCTAGCGGAAGGGCCAATGAGCAGTTCTTC
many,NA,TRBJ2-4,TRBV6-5,CASSRSGKNIQYF,TGTGCCAGCAGTAGGAGCGGGAAAAACATTCAGTACTTC
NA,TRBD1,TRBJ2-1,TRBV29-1,CSIAGTGLNEQFF,TGCAGCATCGCTGGGACAGGGTTAAATGAGCAGTTCTTC
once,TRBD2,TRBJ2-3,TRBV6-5,CASLAGGTGTQYF,TGTGCCAGCCTAGCGGGAGGAACTGGCACGCAGTATTTT
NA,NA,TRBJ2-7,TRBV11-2,CASSVVGGGSYKQYF,TGTGCCAGCAGCGTAGTGGGGGGGGGCTCCTACAAGCAGTACTTC
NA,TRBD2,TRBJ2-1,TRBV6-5,CASCPTSGRNDHKQFF,TGTGCCAGCTGTCCTACTAGCGGGAGAAATGACCATAAGCAGTTCTTC
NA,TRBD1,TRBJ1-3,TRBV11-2,CVSSSSLRGQVVGSGNTIYF,TGTGTCAGCAGCTCCTCCCTCCGGGGACAGGTTGTCGGCTCTGGAAACACTATATATTTT
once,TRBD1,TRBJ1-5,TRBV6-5,CASSPDRVWQAQHF,TGTGCCAGCAGTCCTGACAGGGTTTGGCAGGCCCAGCATTTT
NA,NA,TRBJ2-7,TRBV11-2,CASSLDRRQSYERYF,TGTGCCAGCAGCTTAGATCGAAGGCAGAGCTACGAGCGGTACTTC
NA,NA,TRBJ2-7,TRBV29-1,CSAWGSLGQGNEQSF,TGCAGCGCCTGGGGCTCCCTGGGGCAAGGTAACGAGCAGTCCTTC
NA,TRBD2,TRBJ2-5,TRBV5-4,CASSFFHAGEESKYF,TGTGCCAGCAGCTTTTTTCACGCGGGAGAAGAGAGCAAGTACTTC
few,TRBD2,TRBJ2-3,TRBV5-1,CASSLLGLATSTDTQYF,TGCGCCAGCAGCTTGCTCGGACTAGCGACTAGCACAGATACGCAGTATTTT
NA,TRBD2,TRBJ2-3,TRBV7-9,CASSQTSGSGTDTHYF,TGTGCCAGCAGCCAGACTAGCGGGAGTGGAACAGATACGCACTATTTT
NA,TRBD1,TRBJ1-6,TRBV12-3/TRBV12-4,CANGSMTGRNSPLHF,TGTGCCAACGGTTCCATGACAGGGCGTAATTCACCCCTCCACTTT
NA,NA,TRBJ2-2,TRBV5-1,CASSPSTGLNTGELFF,TGCGCCAGCAGCCCCTCGACAGGCCTGAACACCGGGGAGCTGTTTTTT
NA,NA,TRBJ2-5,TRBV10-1,CASSESFDGFQETQYF,TGTGCCAGCAGTGAGTCCTTCGACGGATTCCAAGAGACCCAGTACTTC
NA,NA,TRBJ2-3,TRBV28,CTSSQGLIDTQYF,TGTACCAGCAGTCAGGGACTCATAGATACGCAGTATTTT
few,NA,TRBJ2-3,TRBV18,CASSPGSTDTQYF,TGTGCCAGCTCACCAGGCAGCACAGATACGCAGTATTTT
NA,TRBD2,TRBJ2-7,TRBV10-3,CALSEYGGGLNEQYF,TGTGCCCTCAGTGAGTACGGCGGGGGACTGAACGAGCAGTACTTC
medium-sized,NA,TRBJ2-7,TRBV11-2,CASSSGISEQYF,TGTGCCAGCAGCTCAGGGATTAGCGAGCAGTACTTC
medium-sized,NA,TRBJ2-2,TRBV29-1,CSVEISGGANTGELFF,TGCAGCGTTGAAATTAGTGGGGGAGCGAACACCGGGGAGCTGTTTTTT
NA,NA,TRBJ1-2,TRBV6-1,CTSSELLSGGYTF,TGTACCAGTAGTGAACTACTCTCAGGCGGCTACACTTTC
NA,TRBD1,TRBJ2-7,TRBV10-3,CAIKGQGHYEQYF,TGTGCCATCAAGGGACAGGGACACTACGAGCAGTACTTC
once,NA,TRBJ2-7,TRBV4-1,CASIQDRGFGQYF,TGTGCCAGCATCCAAGATCGCGGATTCGGGCAGTACTTC
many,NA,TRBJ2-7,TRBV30,CAWDRPLIYEQYF,TGTGCCTGGGATAGACCTCTAATCTACGAGCAGTACTTC